Listed below are T cell receptor beta chains from one sample, sequenced in a study of CD8 T cells in ankylosing spondylitis. Using its own MiXCR run on the 5' RACE reads, TCRdb lists one record per CDR3 protein. The sample includes 700,000 to 1,000,000 distinct CDR3 sequences, about 12% seen only once; the top ten take less than 0.65%. The sequenced sample consisted of blood, either unsorted or a sorted T cell fraction (not recorded which). The receptors were gathered from a male donor with ankylosing spondylitis. Each CDR3 is given with its conserved first and last residue. D genes are given only for firm matches. Only some rows state a clone size, as once, few, many or a class for expanded clones.

TRBV20-1	-	TRBJ1-1	-	TGCAGTGCTAGAGTGCCGGAGGGGACTGAAGCTTTCTTT	CSARVPEGTEAFF
TRBV20-1	TRBD1	TRBJ1-5	few	TGCAGTGTCGGCCGGGACAGGGGGCCCGGAAGCAATCAGCCCCAGCATTTT	CSVGRDRGPGSNQPQHF
TRBV6-2/TRBV6-3	-	TRBJ1-2	many	TGTGCCAGCAGCCTCGGAGAGGATGGCTACACCTTC	CASSLGEDGYTF
TRBV7-3	TRBD2	TRBJ2-1	-	TGTGCCAGCGGGGGACTAGGGTTGCGGGAGCAGTTCTTC	CASGGLGLREQFF
TRBV11-3	TRBD2	TRBJ2-7	few	TGTGCCAGCAGCCTAGCGGGAGTTCGTGAGCAGTACTTC	CASSLAGVREQYF
TRBV27	-	TRBJ2-7	-	TGTGCCAGCAGTTTATCGCAGGGGTCCACACCCTACGAGCAGTACTTC	CASSLSQGSTPYEQYF
TRBV4-2	TRBD2	TRBJ2-3	-	TGTGCCAGCAGCCCTCAAGGGCTAGCGGGCAGCACAGATACGCAGTATTTT	CASSPQGLAGSTDTQYF
TRBV6-1	-	TRBJ1-2	few	TGTGCCAGCACCAGGGCGCGAGGCTATGGCTACACCTTC	CASTRARGYGYTF
TRBV6-2/TRBV6-3	-	TRBJ1-2	-	TGTGCCAGCAGTCCGAGGCGGCATGGCTACACCTTC	CASSPRRHGYTF
TRBV10-1	TRBD1	TRBJ1-1	-	TGCGCCAAAAATACAGGGGGCTCCATGGACACTGAAGCTTTCTTT	CAKNTGGSMDTEAFF
TRBV6-5	-	TRBJ1-1	few	TGTGCCAGCAGGTTACTAGGGCAGGCGGGGAAGGTGGCTTTCTTT	CASRLLGQAGKVAFF
TRBV11-2	-	TRBJ2-3	few	TGTGCCAGCAAATCCAACTCGGGCCCAGATACGCAGTATTTT	CASKSNSGPDTQYF
TRBV29-1	TRBD1	TRBJ1-2	many	TGCAGCGTTTACGACAGGGGCGACTATGGCTACACCTTC	CSVYDRGDYGYTF
TRBV20-1	-	TRBJ2-7	-	TGCAGTGCTAGTCAGGCCTCCTACGAGCAGTACTTC	CSASQASYEQYF
TRBV3-1	TRBD2	TRBJ2-2	-	TGTGCCAGCAGCCGCGCGGGAGGCACCGGGGAGCTGTTTTTT	CASSRAGGTGELFF
TRBV13	-	TRBJ2-2	few	TGTGCCAGCAGCTTACTGCCCCTGGGGGAGCTGTTTTTT	CASSLLPLGELFF
TRBV20-1	-	TRBJ1-1	many	TGCAGTGCTAGCCAGGGGAGGGTGAGCAGAGCTTTCTTT	CSASQGRVSRAFF
TRBV9	-	TRBJ2-3	few	TGTGCCAGCAGCGTCAGGGGGGGCACAGATACGCAGTATTTT	CASSVRGGTDTQYF
TRBV20-1	TRBD2	TRBJ2-1	many	TGCAGTGCTGACGGACTAGCTGGCAATGAGCAGTTCTTC	CSADGLAGNEQFF
TRBV6-5	-	TRBJ2-5	many	TGTGCCAGCAGTTCCCGCCGGGCTACCTCCGGGACCCAGTACTTC	CASSSRRATSGTQYF
TRBV20-1	-	TRBJ2-3	-	TGCAGTGCTAACCCCCAGACTAGCACAGATACGCAGTATTTT	CSANPQTSTDTQYF
TRBV20-1	TRBD2	TRBJ2-3	-	TGCAGTGCTAGAGCCCGGGGGGGCCGGTGGGATACGCAGTATTTT	CSARARGGRWDTQYF
TRBV7-2	TRBD1	TRBJ2-7	few	TGTGCCAGCAGCGGACCCGGGACAGGGGGCGACGAGCAGTACTTC	CASSGPGTGGDEQYF
TRBV29-1	-	TRBJ1-1	-	TGCAGCGTCCTTCCCCGCGTAGCGGACACTGAAGCTTTCTTT	CSVLPRVADTEAFF
TRBV4-2	-	TRBJ1-3	-	TGTGCCAGCAGCCAACAGGGAGGGACCCGTGGCACCATATATTTT	CASSQQGGTRGTIYF
TRBV11-2	TRBD1	TRBJ2-3	-	TGTGCCAGCAGCACGAACCGGGACAGTTTTTCTTTCACAGATACGCAGTATTTT	CASSTNRDSFSFTDTQYF
TRBV12-3/TRBV12-4	-	TRBJ2-3	few	TGTGCCAGCAGTGAGGGGGTTACTAGCACAGATACGCAGTATTTT	CASSEGVTSTDTQYF
TRBV6-2/TRBV6-3	-	TRBJ2-5	-	TGTGCCAGCAGTTCCTGGCAGGGGCTACAAGAGACCCAGTACTTC	CASSSWQGLQETQYF
TRBV12-3/TRBV12-4	-	TRBJ2-7	few	TGTGCCAGCAGCCTTCAGCCCCATACCGAGCAGTACTTC	CASSLQPHTEQYF
TRBV28	-	TRBJ2-1	few	TGTGCCAGCAGTTTACATAGCTCCTACAATGAGCAGTTCTTC	CASSLHSSYNEQFF
TRBV20-1	TRBD2	TRBJ2-1	-	TGCAGTGCTACAAAACTAGCGGGATCAGGGGACTCCTACAATGAGCAGTTCTTC	CSATKLAGSGDSYNEQFF
TRBV20-1	TRBD1	TRBJ1-2	-	TGCAGTGCCAGCCACCAGGACAGGGCATTATATGGCTACACCTTC	CSASHQDRALYGYTF
TRBV7-9	TRBD2	TRBJ2-1	-	TGTGCCAGCAGCTTAAGGGGTGGTAGCGGGAATGATGAGCAGTTCTTC	CASSLRGGSGNDEQFF
TRBV5-5	TRBD1	TRBJ1-1	few	TGTGCCAGCAGCTTGGGCGACAGGGGGCTGAACACTGAAGCTTTCTTT	CASSLGDRGLNTEAFF
TRBV12-3/TRBV12-4	TRBD1	TRBJ2-7	many	TGTGCCAGCAGTCTCCGGGACAGGGACTACGAGCAGTACTTC	CASSLRDRDYEQYF
TRBV29-1	TRBD1	TRBJ2-7	few	TGCAGCGTAGGAGGGACAGGGGGCTTCTCCTACGAGCAGTACTTC	CSVGGTGGFSYEQYF
TRBV27	TRBD2	TRBJ2-2	-	TGTGCCAGCCGTTTAGTTCGGAGTAGCGGGGGGGCTGGTTTCGCCGGGCAGCTGTTTTTT	CASRLVRSSGGAGFAGQLFF
TRBV20-1	-	TRBJ2-7	few	TGCAGTGCTGGGGACAACTACGAGCAGTACTTC	CSAGDNYEQYF
TRBV4-3	TRBD1	TRBJ2-6	few	TGCGCCAGCAGCCCGAGACAGGGGGCCCACTCTGGGGCCAACGTCCTGACTTTC	CASSPRQGAHSGANVLTF
TRBV20-1	TRBD2	TRBJ2-1	few	TGCAGTGCTGCGGGGGGTGGGACGCAGAGGAATGAGCAGTTCTTC	CSAAGGGTQRNEQFF
TRBV20-1	-	TRBJ1-1	few	TGCAGTGCTTCCCCCGGGTACACTGAAGCTTTCTTT	CSASPGYTEAFF